A selection of T cell receptor beta chains follows, all from one sample in a study of blood T cells in healthy people across ages. TCRdb reanalysed the 5' RACE reads using MiXCR and keeps one entry per CDR3 protein. The table lists roughly 1,700,000 distinct CDR3 sequences, roughly 27% of them singletons. Specimen: blood. These receptors all come from a woman aged 25-40 years in good health. CDR3s include the opening cysteine and the closing phenylalanine or tryptophan. A D gene is named only where the DNA matches it firmly. Clone size appears in some rows only: once, few, many, or a class for an expanded clone.

d_gene | abundance | j_gene | v_gene | CDR3aa | CDR3nt
TRBD1 | few | TRBJ1-6 | TRBV6-6 | CASRYRGRNSPLHF | TGTGCCAGCAGGTACAGGGGCAGAAATTCACCCCTCCACTTT
NA | few | TRBJ2-7 | TRBV18 | CASSLGPRVTYEQYF | TGTGCCAGCTCGTTGGGGCCCCGAGTGACCTACGAGCAGTACTTC
NA | few | TRBJ2-3 | TRBV6-6 | CASSYGDLSTQYF | TGTGCCAGCAGTTACGGCGACCTAAGTACGCAGTATTTT
NA | NA | TRBJ1-4 | TRBV3-1 | CASSPHGISEKLFF | TGTGCCAGCAGCCCCCACGGAATTTCTGAAAAACTGTTTTTT
TRBD1 | few | TRBJ2-1 | TRBV4-3 | CASSQGRGQGVGNEQFF | TGCGCCAGCAGCCAAGGCAGGGGGCAGGGCGTGGGAAATGAGCAGTTCTTC
NA | few | TRBJ2-5 | TRBV20-1 | CSAREGRTVAGTQYF | TGCAGTGCTAGAGAGGGGAGGACTGTGGCGGGGACCCAGTACTTC
NA | few | TRBJ2-1 | TRBV11-2 | CASSQVGWSYNEQFF | TGTGCCAGCAGCCAAGTCGGATGGTCCTACAATGAGCAGTTCTTC
NA | NA | TRBJ1-4 | TRBV6-1 | CASSERGRVVTNEKLFF | TGTGCCAGCAGTGAACGGGGCAGGGTGGTCACCAATGAAAAACTGTTTTTT
TRBD1 | few | TRBJ1-5 | TRBV20-1 | CSAGEPGQDFQPQHF | TGCAGTGCTGGAGAACCGGGACAGGATTTTCAGCCCCAGCATTTT
TRBD1 | few | TRBJ1-2 | TRBV9 | CASSVRTGGAEGYTF | TGTGCCAGCAGCGTGCGGACAGGGGGCGCCGAGGGCTACACCTTC
NA | many | TRBJ1-2 | TRBV7-9 | CASSPDIYGYTF | TGTGCCAGCAGCCCGGACATCTATGGCTACACCTTC
NA | NA | TRBJ1-4 | TRBV12-3/TRBV12-4 | CASSLGGLSNEKLFF | TGTGCCAGCAGTTTAGGCGGACTGAGTAATGAAAAACTGTTTTTT
NA | many | TRBJ2-5 | TRBV2 | CATQEVSKGQTQYF | TGTGCCACTCAGGAGGTGTCTAAGGGGCAGACCCAGTACTTC
NA | few | TRBJ1-5 | TRBV20-1 | CSAQDSGPQPQHF | TGCAGTGCTCAGGACTCCGGGCCCCAGCCCCAGCATTTT
TRBD1 | NA | TRBJ2-3 | TRBV28 | CASSLFNGQGAIDTQYF | TGTGCCAGCAGTTTATTCAACGGACAGGGGGCAATAGATACGCAGTATTTT
TRBD2 | NA | TRBJ2-7 | TRBV6-5 | CASSYSGTSRVYEQYF | TGTGCCAGCAGTTACTCGGGGACTAGCCGGGTCTACGAGCAGTACTTC
NA | NA | TRBJ2-3 | TRBV2 | CASSESLPDAQYF | TGTGCCAGCAGTGAAAGCTTGCCAGATGCGCAGTATTTT
NA | NA | TRBJ1-1 | TRBV28 | CASSLIRPSGAFF | TGTGCCAGCAGTTTAATTCGGCCCTCAGGAGCTTTCTTT
TRBD1 | NA | TRBJ1-4 | TRBV5-1 | CASRPTGGAGEKLFF | TGCGCCAGCAGGCCTACAGGGGGCGCGGGGGAAAAACTGTTTTTT
TRBD1 | NA | TRBJ2-7 | TRBV27 | CVSSPLGTELYEQYF | TGTGTCAGCAGTCCCCTCGGGACAGAGCTCTACGAGCAGTACTTC
TRBD2 | NA | TRBJ2-5 | TRBV28 | CASVAGGEETQYF | TGTGCCAGCGTAGCGGGGGGTGAAGAGACCCAGTACTTC
NA | few | TRBJ2-2 | TRBV6-5 | CASTQDAGELFF | TGTGCCAGCACCCAAGACGCCGGGGAGCTGTTTTTT
NA | NA | TRBJ2-1 | TRBV2 | CASSTQGTYNEQFF | TGTGCCAGCAGTACCCAGGGAACCTACAATGAGCAGTTCTTC
NA | NA | TRBJ2-1 | TRBV28 | CASRTTEGHEQFF | TGTGCCAGCAGGACCACAGAGGGGCATGAGCAGTTCTTC
TRBD1 | NA | TRBJ1-3 | TRBV28 | CASRERQGVTSGNTIYF | TGTGCCAGCAGGGAGCGACAGGGGGTGACATCTGGAAACACCATATATTTT
TRBD2 | few | TRBJ2-2 | TRBV29-1 | CSVEGTSGRTGELFF | TGCAGCGTTGAAGGGACTAGCGGGAGGACCGGGGAGCTGTTTTTT
NA | few | TRBJ2-7 | TRBV7-9 | CASSLVGAQYF | TGTGCCAGCAGCTTAGTGGGGGCCCAGTACTTC
NA | few | TRBJ2-1 | TRBV12-3/TRBV12-4 | CASSKRPLSYNEQFF | TGTGCCAGCAGTAAGCGGCCACTCTCCTACAATGAGCAGTTCTTC
NA | NA | TRBJ2-1 | TRBV5-1 | CASSSLQVNEQFF | TGCGCCAGCAGCTCCCTCCAGGTCAATGAGCAGTTCTTC
NA | NA | TRBJ1-5 | TRBV27 | CASSLGGVAPQHF | TGTGCCAGCAGTTTGGGGGGGGTAGCGCCCCAGCATTTT
NA | NA | TRBJ2-4 | TRBV28 | CANSRRQTGAKNIQYF | TGTGCCAACAGCCGAAGACAGACCGGGGCCAAAAACATTCAGTACTTC
NA | NA | TRBJ2-2 | TRBV5-1 | CASSLTAGELFF | TGCGCCAGCAGTTTGACCGCCGGGGAGCTGTTTTTT
TRBD1 | few | TRBJ2-5 | TRBV7-8 | CASSTLETGEETQYF | TGTGCCAGCAGCACCCTCGAGACAGGGGAAGAGACCCAGTACTTC
NA | NA | TRBJ2-1 | TRBV10-3 | CAISEVSYNEQFF | TGTGCCATCTCGGAGGTCTCCTACAATGAGCAGTTCTTC